The T cell receptor beta chain described here comes from a study of T-cell memory formation after mild COVID-19. The V segment lost 4 bases and the J segment 5 bases; nucleotides outside the gene matches: 13. The CDR3 is 16 amino acids. From germline, CDR1 is SGHRS and CDR2 YFSETQ. TCRdb processed the 5' RACE reads anew with MiXCR; each CDR3 protein has one entry. The profile covers 400,000 or so distinct CDR3 sequences, with about 19% appearing a single time and approximately 8.1% taken by the ten largest. This sequence originates from an adult woman who had mild COVID-19 (a few samples of this study predate the infection). Cell type and time point are not known. The specimen was PBMCs or a T cell subset sorted from them (not recorded which). The chain recombines TRBV5-1 with TRBJ2-5, with TRBD2 identical over 8 bases. CDR3 sequence: CASSHSSGGGGETQYF. The CDR3 DNA reads TGCGCCAGCAGCCACTCTTCCGGGGGGGGAGGTGAGACCCAGTACTTC.